The clone carrying this T cell receptor beta chain was seen a few times. As yet, its antigen is unknown. The data derive from a study of cytomegalovirus exposure and HLA in healthy donors. Whole-study context: HLA-typed donors contributed some 77 million unique TCRs, which were held in an early data release.

The study ran its PCR with 60 Vbeta and 13 Jbeta primers. Here immunoSEQ multiplex PCR was the method, and the copy in TCRdb shows in-frame clones only, minus some. The sample carries approximately 220,000 clones, about 74% recorded once. Study observations and caveats: It was approximately 170 TCR beta chains that were listed as cytomegalovirus-associated. Through in vitro validation, three CMV-associated chains were shown to be specific for CMV antigens. TCR beta sequences reportedly predicted most subjects' HLA-A and HLA-B alleles accurately.

The V and J ends lost 4 bases and 0 bases respectively, with 15 bases between them. The V gene's germline CDR1 is LNHDA and CDR2 SQIVND (reference sequence). The CDR3 covers 17 residues. The sequencing sample was made of PBMCs. The chain combines TRBV19 with TRBJ1-4; weak D call: TRBD1 (5 bases). The clonotype was recovered from a man between 35 and 55 years old in good health and CMV-seronegative. The CDR3: CASSRDSSGTTNEKLFF. The CDR3 nucleotides are TGTGCCAGTAGTAGAGACAGCTCAGGGACAACTAATGAAAAACTGTTTTTT.